Listed below are T cell receptor beta chains from one sample, sequenced in a study of PD-L1 blockade in urothelial cancer. The method was immunoSEQ multiplex PCR; TCRdb's version includes in-frame clones alone and lacks a portion of them. The sample contains 70,000 to 75,000 clones, less than 90% of which appear only once. The material sequenced was PBMCs, taken around atezolizumab (anti-PD-L1) treatment. These receptors came from a woman between 65 and 79 years old with urothelial cancer. CDR3s include the opening cysteine and the closing phenylalanine or tryptophan.

TRBV19	TRBJ1-5	CASSPRTEYQPQHF
TRBV5-8	TRBJ1-4	CASSPGQGAWANEKLFF
TRBV19	TRBJ2-7	CASSIQGQLPYEQYF
TRBV4-1	TRBJ2-6	CASSQDGAGANVLTF
TRBV28	TRBJ1-2	CASSRHPGQRSNYGYTF
TRBV19	TRBJ2-3	CASSIPQGARDTQYF
TRBV5-1	TRBJ1-1	CASTLSGTGNTEAFF
TRBV4-1	TRBJ1-4	CASSQLPNEKLFF
TRBV14	TRBJ2-7	CASSYGQGFYEQYF
TRBV7-3	TRBJ2-1	CASSPRREATYNEQFF
TRBV4-1	TRBJ1-6	CASSPGQGMSSYNSPLHF
TRBV5-6	TRBJ2-7	CASSNYRDYLLYEQYF
TRBV7-9	TRBJ1-2	CASSRSTGEKYGYTF
TRBV29-1	TRBJ2-1	CSFDGGQDSYNEQFF
TRBV7-9	TRBJ1-3	CASIDLGGDTIYF
TRBV19	TRBJ2-2	CASRQGAGAAGELFF
TRBV5-1	TRBJ2-2	CASSPTGPTGELFF
TRBV7-6	TRBJ2-7	CASSASGSPYEQYF
TRBV2	TRBJ1-1	CASSGGRRHANTEAFF
TRBV25-1	TRBJ1-4	CASSDRLHEKLFF
TRBV30	TRBJ2-5	CAWSVGGPGETQYF
TRBV6-4	TRBJ2-3	CASSDRGQGEDTQYF
TRBV27	TRBJ2-6	CASSSPTGANVLTF
TRBV7-8	TRBJ2-1	CASSLAGGRRRNEQFF
TRBV4-1	TRBJ2-7	CASSQFGEGGSYEQYF
TRBV19	TRBJ2-1	CASSTGQSSYNEQFF
TRBV9	TRBJ1-2	CASSVSGKTNYGYTF
TRBV9	TRBJ1-5	CASSAYSNQPQHF
TRBV7-7	TRBJ2-1	CASSLAGLAGANEQFF
TRBV19	TRBJ1-2	CASSRRGDYGYTF
TRBV19	TRBJ2-2	CASRLAGVFTGELFF
TRBV5-1	TRBJ2-2	CASSPRLARSLMAELFF
TRBV7-9	TRBJ2-7	CASSLLKEGLYEQYF
TRBV7-9	TRBJ2-7	CASSLYGSGRADQYF
TRBV10-3	TRBJ1-2	CAISESIPEDYGYTF
TRBV6-1	TRBJ2-6	CASSEGRGSGANVLTF
TRBV28	TRBJ2-3	CASSPTRSGNTQYF
TRBV7-9	TRBJ2-6	CASSLVEGAGSGANVLTF
TRBV4-1	TRBJ2-7	CASSQDPGGNYEQYF
TRBV7-3	TRBJ1-1	CASSLTPGTEAFF
TRBV6-1	TRBJ2-1	CASSEAAAGEQFF